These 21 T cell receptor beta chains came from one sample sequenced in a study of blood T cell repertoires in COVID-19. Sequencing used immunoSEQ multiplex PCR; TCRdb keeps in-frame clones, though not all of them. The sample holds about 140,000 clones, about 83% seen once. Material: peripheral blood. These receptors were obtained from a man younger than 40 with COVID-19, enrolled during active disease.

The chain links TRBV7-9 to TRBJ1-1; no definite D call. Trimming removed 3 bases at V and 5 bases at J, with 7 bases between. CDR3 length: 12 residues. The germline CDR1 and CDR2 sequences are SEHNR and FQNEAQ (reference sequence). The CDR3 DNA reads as TGTGCCAGCAGCTTTACGGGGACTGAAGCTTTCTTT. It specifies CASSFTGTEAFF. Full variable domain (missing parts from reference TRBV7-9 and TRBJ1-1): DTGVSQNPRHKITKRGQNVTFRCDPISEHNRLYWYRQTLGQGPEFLTYFQNEAQLEKSRLLSDRFSAERPKGSFSTLEIQRTEQGDSAMYLCASSFTGTEAFFGQGTRLTVV.

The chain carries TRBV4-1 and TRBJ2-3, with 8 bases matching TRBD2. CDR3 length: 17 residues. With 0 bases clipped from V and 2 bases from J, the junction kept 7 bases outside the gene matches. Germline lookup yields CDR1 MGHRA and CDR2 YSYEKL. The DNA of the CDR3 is TGCGCCAGCAGCCAAGAGGTCGGGCGGGAGGTCACAGATACGCAGTATTTT. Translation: CASSQEVGREVTDTQYF.

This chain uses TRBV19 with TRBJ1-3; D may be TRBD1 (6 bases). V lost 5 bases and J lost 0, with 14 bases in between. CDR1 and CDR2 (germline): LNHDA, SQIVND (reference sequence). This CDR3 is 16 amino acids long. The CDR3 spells CASSVTGTSSGNTIYF. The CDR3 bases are TGTGCCAGTAGTGTCACCGGGACAAGCTCTGGAAACACCATATATTTT.

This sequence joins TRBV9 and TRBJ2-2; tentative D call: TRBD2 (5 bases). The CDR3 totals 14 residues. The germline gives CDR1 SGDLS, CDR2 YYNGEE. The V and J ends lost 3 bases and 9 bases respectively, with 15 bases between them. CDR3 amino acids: CASSGETRVRELFF. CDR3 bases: TGTGCCAGCAGCGGGGAGACTCGAGTTAGGGAGCTGTTTTTT.

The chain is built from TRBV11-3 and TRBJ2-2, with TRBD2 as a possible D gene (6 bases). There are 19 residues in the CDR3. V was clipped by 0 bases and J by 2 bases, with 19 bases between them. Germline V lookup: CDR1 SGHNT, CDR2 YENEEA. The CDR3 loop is CASSLDLVGAGLNTGELFF. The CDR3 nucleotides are TGTGCCAGCAGCTTAGATCTCGTGGGAGCGGGCCTAAACACCGGGGAGCTGTTTTTT.

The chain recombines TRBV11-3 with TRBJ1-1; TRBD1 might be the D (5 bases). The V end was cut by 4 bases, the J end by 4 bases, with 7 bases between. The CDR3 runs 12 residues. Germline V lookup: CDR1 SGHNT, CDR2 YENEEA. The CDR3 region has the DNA TGTGCCAGCAGCTCGGGGGGCACTGAAGCTTTCTTT. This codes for CASSSGGTEAFF.

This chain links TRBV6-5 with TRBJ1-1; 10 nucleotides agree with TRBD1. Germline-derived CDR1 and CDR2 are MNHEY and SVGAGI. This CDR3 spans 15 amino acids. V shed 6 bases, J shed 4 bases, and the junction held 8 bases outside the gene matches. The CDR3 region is CASSRRDRGGTEAFF. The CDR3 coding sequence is TGTGCCAGCAGCCGACGGGACAGGGGCGGCACTGAAGCTTTCTTT.

CDR3 bases: TGTGCCATCAGTGAGGGGAGGACTAATGAAAAACTGTTTTTT. It encodes CAISEGRTNEKLFF. This chain connects TRBV10-3 to TRBJ1-4; D gene uncertain. V lost 2 bases and J 2 bases, leaving 6 bases between the germline ends. This CDR3 is 14 amino acids long. Germline CDR1 ENHRY, CDR2 SYGVKD.

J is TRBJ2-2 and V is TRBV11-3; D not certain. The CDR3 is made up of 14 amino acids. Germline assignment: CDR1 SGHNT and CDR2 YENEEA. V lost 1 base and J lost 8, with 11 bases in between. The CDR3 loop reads CASSLAYLSGELFF. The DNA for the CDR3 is TGTGCCAGCAGCTTAGCTTATTTATCTGGGGAGCTGTTTTTT. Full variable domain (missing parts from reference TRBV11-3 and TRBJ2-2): EAGVVQSPRYKIIEKKQPVAFWCNPISGHNTLYWYLQNLGQGPELLIRYENEEAVDDSQLPKDRFSAERLKGVDSTLKIQPAELGDSAVYLCASSLAYLSGELFFGEGSRLTVL.

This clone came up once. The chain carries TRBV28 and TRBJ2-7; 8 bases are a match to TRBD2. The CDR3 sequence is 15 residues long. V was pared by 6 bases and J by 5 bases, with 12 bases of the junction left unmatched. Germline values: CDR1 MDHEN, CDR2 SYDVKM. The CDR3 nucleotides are TGTGCCAGCAGCAACACCGGGACTAGTTTAGACGAGCAGTACTTC. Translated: CASSNTGTSLDEQYF.

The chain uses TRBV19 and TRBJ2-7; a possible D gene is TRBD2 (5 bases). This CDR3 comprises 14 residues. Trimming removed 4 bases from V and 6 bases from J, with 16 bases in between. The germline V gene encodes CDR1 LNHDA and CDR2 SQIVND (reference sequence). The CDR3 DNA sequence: TGTGCCAGTAGTACCGGCCCGGGGATGGGCGAGCAGTACTTC. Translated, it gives CASSTGPGMGEQYF.

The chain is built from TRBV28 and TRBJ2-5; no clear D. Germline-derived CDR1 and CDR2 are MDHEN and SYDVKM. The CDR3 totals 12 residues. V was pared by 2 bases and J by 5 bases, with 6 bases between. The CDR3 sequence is CASSLVGETQYF. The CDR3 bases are TGTGCCAGCAGTTTAGTCGGGGAGACCCAGTACTTC. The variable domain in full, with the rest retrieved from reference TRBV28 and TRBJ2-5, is DVKVTQSSRYLVKRTGEKVFLECVQDMDHENMFWYRQDPGLGLRLIYFSYDVKMKEKGDIPEGYSVSREKKERFSLILESASTNQTSMYLCASSLVGETQYFGPGTRLLVL.

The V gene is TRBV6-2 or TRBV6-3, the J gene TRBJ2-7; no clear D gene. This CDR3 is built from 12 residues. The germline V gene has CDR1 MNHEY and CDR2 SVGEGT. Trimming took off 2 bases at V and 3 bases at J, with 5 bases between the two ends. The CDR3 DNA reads TGTGCCAGCAGTTACGGCCGCTACGAGCAGTACTTC. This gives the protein CASSYGRYEQYF.

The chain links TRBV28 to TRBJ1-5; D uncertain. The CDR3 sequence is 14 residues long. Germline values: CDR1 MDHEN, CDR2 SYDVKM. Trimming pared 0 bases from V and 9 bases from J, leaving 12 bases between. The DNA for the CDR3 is TGTGCCAGCAGTTTATGGTTAGGAGAGGGGCCCCAGCATTTT. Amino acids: CASSLWLGEGPQHF.

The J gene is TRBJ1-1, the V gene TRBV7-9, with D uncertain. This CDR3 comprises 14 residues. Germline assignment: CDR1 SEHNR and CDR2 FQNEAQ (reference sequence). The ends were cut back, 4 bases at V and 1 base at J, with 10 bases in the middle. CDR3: CASSSGLGNTEAFF. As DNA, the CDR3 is TGTGCCAGCAGCTCGGGTTTGGGGAACACTGAAGCTTTCTTT.

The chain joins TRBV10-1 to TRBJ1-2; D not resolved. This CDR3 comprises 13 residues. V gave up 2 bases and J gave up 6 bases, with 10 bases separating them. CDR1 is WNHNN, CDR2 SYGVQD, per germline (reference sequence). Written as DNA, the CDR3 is TGCGCCAGCAGTGAGCGGCAGGATCATGGCTACACCTTC. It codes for CASSERQDHGYTF.

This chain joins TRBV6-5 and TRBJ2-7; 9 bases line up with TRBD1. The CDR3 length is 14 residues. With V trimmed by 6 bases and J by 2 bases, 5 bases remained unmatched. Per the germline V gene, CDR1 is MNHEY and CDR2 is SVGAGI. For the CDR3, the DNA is TGTGCCAGCAGGAAGACAGGGGGGGCCTACGAGCAGTACTTC. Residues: CASRKTGGAYEQYF.

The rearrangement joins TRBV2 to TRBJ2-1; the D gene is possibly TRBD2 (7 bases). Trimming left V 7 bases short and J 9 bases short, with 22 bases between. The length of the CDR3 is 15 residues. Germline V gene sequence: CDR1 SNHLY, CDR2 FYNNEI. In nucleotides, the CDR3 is TGTGCCAGCAAACGACTAGCCGGAGAAGGGGGTGAGCAGTTCTTC. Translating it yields CASKRLAGEGGEQFF. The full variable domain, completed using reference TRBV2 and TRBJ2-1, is EPEVTQTPSHQVTQMGQEVILRCVPISNHLYFYWYRQILGQKVEFLVSFYNNEISEKSEIFDDQFSVERPDGSNFTLKIRSTKLEDSAMYFCASKRLAGEGGEQFFGPGTRLTVL.

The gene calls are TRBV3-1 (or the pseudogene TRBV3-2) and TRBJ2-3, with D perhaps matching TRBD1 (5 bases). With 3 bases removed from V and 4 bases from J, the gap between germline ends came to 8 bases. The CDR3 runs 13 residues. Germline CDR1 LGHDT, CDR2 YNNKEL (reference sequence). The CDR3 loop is CASSQGPPDTQYF. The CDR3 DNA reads TGTGCCAGCAGCCAGGGGCCCCCAGATACGCAGTATTTT.

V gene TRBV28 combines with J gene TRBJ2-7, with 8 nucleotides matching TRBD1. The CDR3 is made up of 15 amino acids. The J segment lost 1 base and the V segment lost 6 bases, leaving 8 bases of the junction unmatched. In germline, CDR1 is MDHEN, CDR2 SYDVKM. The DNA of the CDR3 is TGTGCCAGCAGCGGCACCGGGACAGGATCCTACGAGCAGTACTTC. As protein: CASSGTGTGSYEQYF.

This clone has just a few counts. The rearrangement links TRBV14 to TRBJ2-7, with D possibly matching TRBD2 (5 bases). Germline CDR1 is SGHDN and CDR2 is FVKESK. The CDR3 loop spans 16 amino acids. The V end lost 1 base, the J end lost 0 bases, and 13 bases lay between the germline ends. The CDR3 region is CASSQASRFSSYEQYF. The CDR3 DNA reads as TGTGCCAGCAGCCAAGCTAGCAGGTTTAGCTCCTACGAGCAGTACTTC.